Below are 23 T cell receptor beta chains sequenced from a single sample in a study of blood T cell repertoires in COVID-19. TCRdb's table, derived via immunoSEQ multiplex PCR, lists solely in-frame clones and lacks some. The repertoire holds about 260,000 clones, 85% to 90% seen once, with around 0.8% in the top ten. Sequences were obtained from PBMCs or T cells enriched from blood (not recorded which). Receptors were obtained from a man over 45 who had been exposed to COVID-19.

The chain joins TRBV7-3 to TRBJ1-1; TRBD1 is a possible D gene (6 bases). CDR1 is SGHTA and CDR2 is FQGTGA in the germline V gene. The CDR3 spans 13 residues. V was cut by 4 bases and J by 5 bases, with 11 bases left in between. CDR3 sequence (DNA): TGTGCCAGCAGCTCACAGGGAAGAACTGAAGCTTTCTTT. Its translation is CASSSQGRTEAFF.

The CDR3 loop reads CASSQDRESSPLHF. CDR3 nucleotide sequence: TGTGCCAGCAGCCAGGACAGGGAAAGTTCACCCCTCCACTTT. The V call is TRBV11-3, the J call TRBJ1-6; 8 bases match TRBD1. CDR1 and CDR2 from the germline V gene are SGHNT and YENEEA. V was clipped by 5 bases and J by 9 bases; unmatched bases: 6. This CDR3 spans 14 amino acids.

With respect to this clone: This CDR3 is also generated by other DNA sequences in the sample. This chain links TRBV5-1 with TRBJ1-1; 7 bases map to TRBD1. The germline V gene has CDR1 SGHRS and CDR2 YFSETQ. V gave up 0 bases and J gave up 7 bases; unmatched junction bases: 0. This CDR3 comprises 12 residues. The CDR3 coding sequence is TGCGCCAGCAGCTTGGGACAGGGTGAAGCTTTCTTT. Translating it yields CASSLGQGEAFF.

The count of this clone is one. The J gene is TRBJ2-5, the V gene TRBV6-4; 9 positions match TRBD1. V trimming: 2 bases; J trimming: 1 base; junction bases outside the gene matches: 8. From germline, CDR1 is MRHNA and CDR2 SNTAGT. This CDR3 spans 17 amino acids. The CDR3 nucleotides are TGTGCCAGCAGTGACGGGGACGGGGACAGGGTCCAAGAGACCCAGTACTTC. It yields the protein CASSDGDGDRVQETQYF.

The gene calls are TRBV5-4 and TRBJ1-2, with 8 bases aligning to TRBD1. The germline CDR1 and CDR2 sequences are SGHNT and YYREEE (reference sequence). This CDR3 spans 15 amino acids. V shed 0 bases, J shed 4 bases, and the junction held 5 bases outside the gene matches. The CDR3 sequence is CASSLAGTGPYGYTF. CDR3 coding DNA: TGTGCCAGCAGCTTGGCGGGGACAGGACCCTATGGCTACACCTTC.

The chain couples TRBV4-1 to TRBJ1-2; D is possibly TRBD1 (5 bases). The CDR3 covers 14 residues. Germline CDR1 and CDR2: MGHRA and YSYEKL. Trimming stripped 1 base from V and 9 bases from J, with 15 bases between. In nucleotides, the CDR3 is TGCGCCAGCAGCCAAGCGCCAGGGCCAATCCGCTACACCTTC. Its protein is CASSQAPGPIRYTF.

The V call is TRBV28, the J call TRBJ1-3, with D perhaps matching TRBD1 (5 bases). Germline V gene sequence: CDR1 MDHEN, CDR2 SYDVKM. V was cut by 0 bases and J by 0 bases, with 6 bases left in between. This CDR3 has 15 residues. This CDR3 is CASSLWTVSGNTIYF. CDR3 DNA: TGTGCCAGCAGTTTATGGACAGTCTCTGGAAACACCATATATTTT.

V usage is TRBV30 and J usage is TRBJ1-3, with D uncertain. Trimming took off 3 bases at V and 1 base at J, with 7 bases between the two ends. The V gene's germline CDR1 is GTSNPN and CDR2 SVGIG (reference sequence). CDR3 length equals 13 residues. The CDR3 loop reads CAWRLGSGNTIYF. For the CDR3, the DNA is TGTGCCTGGAGACTCGGGTCTGGAAACACCATATATTTT.

This clone was seen only a few times. This chain uses TRBV10-3 with TRBJ2-5; TRBD2 matches 10 bases. Germline assignment: CDR1 ENHRY and CDR2 SYGVKD. Unmatched junction bases numbered 5, after V lost 8 bases and J lost 2 bases. The CDR3 contains 14 residues. The CDR3 coding sequence is TGTGCCATCGCTCAGACTAGCGGGCAAGAGACCCAGTACTTC. As protein: CAIAQTSGQETQYF.

The rearrangement joins TRBV5-1 to TRBJ2-5; weak D call: TRBD1 (5 bases). CDR1 and CDR2 from the germline V gene are SGHRS and YFSETQ. CDR3 length: 14 residues. Between the trimmed V and J ends, which lost 0 bases and 3 bases, there was a span of 9 bases. The CDR3, as DNA: TGCGCCAGCAGCTTGGTTCAGGGTAAAGAGACCCAGTACTTC. Amino acids: CASSLVQGKETQYF.

This clone was seen more than once but under ten times. The chain combines TRBV24-1 with TRBJ1-5, with 7 bases matching TRBD1. Per the germline V gene, CDR1 is KGHDR and CDR2 is SFDVKD. V shed 2 bases, J shed 1 base, and the junction held 4 bases outside the gene matches. The CDR3 contains 16 residues. CDR3 DNA sequence: TGTGCCACCAGTGATTCTACAGGGGTAAGCAATCAGCCCCAGCATTTT. Translating it yields CATSDSTGVSNQPQHF.

The rearrangement uses TRBV4-1 and TRBJ1-1; D may be TRBD1 (6 bases). The V gene's germline CDR1 is MGHRA and CDR2 YSYEKL. V was pared by 3 bases and J by 4 bases, with 15 bases between. The CDR3 length is 15 residues. The chain's CDR3 is CASSQIHRDGTEAFF. The CDR3 region has the DNA TGCGCCAGCAGCCAGATTCACAGGGACGGCACTGAAGCTTTCTTT.

The chain combines TRBV27 with TRBJ1-5; D gene ambiguous. The V end was cut by 3 bases, the J end by 0 bases, with 12 bases between. The length of the CDR3 is 16 residues. The germline CDR1 and CDR2 sequences are MNHEY and SMNVEV (reference sequence). The CDR3 region is CASSLTSGYSNQPQHF. The CDR3 DNA sequence: TGTGCCAGCAGTTTGACCAGCGGCTATAGCAATCAGCCCCAGCATTTT.

Here the CDR3 DNA reads TGTGCCAGCAGTTCCCGACAGGGGAAGAAGGGACTTCAGAAAGCTTTCTTT. Translated, it gives CASSSRQGKKGLQKAFF. This rearrangement joins TRBV28 to TRBJ1-1; 8 positions agree with TRBD1. The CDR3 spans 17 residues. Germline CDR1 and CDR2: MDHEN and SYDVKM. Unmatched junction bases numbered 19, after V lost 4 bases and J lost 9 bases.

The chain has TRBV6-5 and TRBJ2-1; weak D call: TRBD2 (5 bases). V dropped 2 bases and J dropped 10 bases, with 15 bases sitting between them. This CDR3 has 14 amino acids. Germline CDR1 reads MNHEY; CDR2 reads SVGAGI. CDR3 sequence reads: CASSYGESVGEQFF. The DNA of the CDR3 is TGTGCCAGCAGTTACGGGGAGTCGGTAGGGGAGCAGTTCTTC.

CDR3 in amino acids: CASSLRQGGEKLFF. In nucleotides, the CDR3 is TGTGCCAGCAGTTTAAGGCAGGGTGGTGAAAAACTGTTTTTT. This chain uses TRBV28 with TRBJ1-4, with D tentatively TRBD1 (5 bases). Germline values: CDR1 MDHEN, CDR2 SYDVKM. The CDR3 extends over 14 amino acids. Between the trimmed V and J ends, which lost 2 bases and 7 bases, there was a span of 11 bases.

This clone was seen only once. J is TRBJ2-7 and V is TRBV11-1, with 9 bases identical to TRBD1. With V trimmed by 4 bases and J by 5 bases, 6 bases remained unmatched. The CDR3 spans 14 residues. CDR1 and CDR2 from the germline V gene are SGHAT and FQDESV (reference sequence). The CDR3 region has the DNA TGTGCCAGCAGCTCCCGGGACAGGGCCCACGAGCAGTACTTC. Protein: CASSSRDRAHEQYF.

The chain carries TRBV30 and TRBJ1-2; D gene uncertain. The V and J ends lost 7 bases and 5 bases respectively, with 8 bases between them. Germline CDR1 GTSNPN, CDR2 SVGIG (reference sequence). The CDR3 contains 10 residues. This chain's CDR3 is CASGRYGYTF. The CDR3 DNA reads as TGTGCCTCTGGGCGTTATGGCTACACCTTC.

The V call is TRBV18, the J call TRBJ1-2; TRBD1 is a possible D gene (5 bases). Trimming cost V 6 bases and J 0 bases, with 14 bases left between them. Germline CDR1 reads KGHSH; CDR2 reads LQKENI. This CDR3 has 15 residues. The CDR3 bases are TGTGCCAGCTCCCCCGACAGAAACCCTAACTATGGCTACACCTTC. This translates into CASSPDRNPNYGYTF. Full variable domain (rest looked up from reference TRBV18 and TRBJ1-2): NAGVMQNPRHLVRRRGQEARLRCSPMKGHSHVYWYRQLPEEGLKFMVYLQKENIIDESGMPKERFSAEFPKEGPSILRIQQVVRGDSAAYFCASSPDRNPNYGYTFGSGTRLTVV.

The J gene is TRBJ1-6, the V gene TRBV7-2; 7 bases fit TRBD1. J lost 8 bases, V lost 2 bases, and 3 bases had no gene match. This CDR3 spans 14 amino acids. Germline V lookup: CDR1 SGHTA, CDR2 FQGNSA. This CDR3 is CASSLQGGYSPLHF. The CDR3 DNA follows: TGTGCCAGCAGCTTACAGGGGGGTTATTCACCCCTCCACTTT.

J is TRBJ1-1 and V is TRBV24-1; maybe TRBD1 (6 bases). V was clipped by 2 bases and J by 4 bases, with 19 bases between them. Germline V lookup: CDR1 KGHDR, CDR2 SFDVKD. There are 17 residues in the CDR3. The CDR3 DNA sequence: TGTGCCACCAGTGATTCCCCTTCATCCGGCAGGGGCACTGAAGCTTTCTTT. This gives the protein CATSDSPSSGRGTEAFF.

The chain is built from TRBV28 and TRBJ1-5; TRBD1 agrees at 9 bases. Looked up from germline, CDR1 is MDHEN and CDR2 is SYDVKM. The CDR3 contains 15 residues. Trimming removed 4 bases from V and 6 bases from J; junction bases left unmatched: 7. In DNA form, the CDR3 reads TGTGCCAGCAGTTCACCGGGACAGGGCGGTCAGCCCCAGCATTTT. Its translation: CASSSPGQGGQPQHF.

The CDR3 reads CASSLIGRSEQYF. The DNA of the CDR3 is TGTGCCAGCAGCTTGATAGGTCGGAGCGAGCAGTACTTC. V gene TRBV13 combines with J gene TRBJ2-7, with unresolved D. This CDR3 region has 13 residues. V dropped 3 bases and J dropped 6 bases, with 12 bases sitting between them. Germline CDR1 reads PRHDT; CDR2 reads FYEKMQ (reference sequence). The full variable domain, rest sourced from reference TRBV13 and TRBJ2-7, is AAGVIQSPRHLIKEKRETATLKCYPIPRHDTVYWYQQGPGQDPQFLISFYEKMQSDKGSIPDRFSAQQFSDYHSELNMSSLELGDSALYFCASSLIGRSEQYFGPGTRLTVT.